Below are 32 T cell receptor beta chains sequenced from a single sample in a study of T cells in Graves' hyperthyroidism and ophthalmopathy. Template material for amplifying TCR beta CDR3 regions consisted of RNA transcripts. In the first-round RT-PCR of the TCR CDR3, the HTBI primer set was used. TCRdb itself ran the multiplex PCR reads through MiXCR, one entry per CDR3 protein. The sample has around 350,000 distinct CDR3 sequences; approximately 14% are singletons. Sequences were obtained from blood. Receptor source: a woman in her late teens or twenties with Graves' hyperthyroidism that later progressed to Graves' ophthalmopathy.

The rearrangement uses TRBV20-1 and TRBJ2-1, with 10 positions matching TRBD1. Trimming took 5 bases from V and 4 from J; bases not matched to a gene: 8. This CDR3 is built from 15 residues. The germline CDR1 and CDR2 sequences are DFQATT and SNEGSKA (reference sequence). The DNA for the CDR3 is TGCAGTGCTCGGAAAGGGACAGGGGTTTACAATGAGCAGTTCTTC. This encodes CSARKGTGVYNEQFF.

The chain is built from TRBV15 and TRBJ2-1; 12 positions agree with TRBD2. Trimming removed 0 bases from V and 4 bases from J; junction bases left unmatched: 4. The germline CDR1 and CDR2 sequences are LNHNV and YYDKDF (reference sequence). This CDR3 region has 17 residues. The CDR3, as DNA: TGTGCCACCAGCAGAGATCTTCTAGCGGGAGGGTACAATGAGCAGTTCTTC. Its translation: CATSRDLLAGGYNEQFF.

This clonotype has more than one count but fewer than ten. V and J are TRBV7-9 and TRBJ1-2, with D uncertain. In germline, CDR1 is SEHNR, CDR2 FQNEAQ (reference sequence). V dropped 1 base and J dropped 10 bases, with 13 bases sitting between them. This CDR3 region has 13 residues. This CDR3 is CASSLEFAAVYTF. CDR3 nucleotide sequence: TGTGCCAGCAGCTTAGAGTTCGCGGCCGTCTACACCTTC.

The J gene is TRBJ2-7, the V gene TRBV20-1; D uncertain. V was trimmed by 5 bases and J by 6 bases, leaving 8 bases between them. This CDR3 comprises 10 residues. CDR1 DFQATT and CDR2 SNEGSKA come from the germline V gene (reference sequence). The CDR3 here is CSAGWREQYF. The CDR3 DNA reads TGCAGTGCTGGTTGGCGCGAGCAGTACTTC.

The CDR3 sequence: CASSLVPGTGDLYEQYF. In DNA, the CDR3 is TGTGCCAGCAGCTTGGTTCCAGGGACAGGGGACTTATACGAGCAGTACTTC. This chain uses TRBV5-5 with TRBJ2-7; 10 bases are a match to TRBD1. With V trimmed by 0 bases and J by 4 bases, 10 bases remained unmatched. CDR1 and CDR2 (germline): SGHKS, YYEKEE (reference sequence). This CDR3 is built from 17 residues. The full variable domain, completed using reference TRBV5-5 and TRBJ2-7, is DAGVTQSPTHLIKTRGQQVTLRCSPISGHKSVSWYQQVLGQGPQFIFQYYEKEERGRGNFPDRFSARQFPNYSSELNVNALLLGDSALYLCASSLVPGTGDLYEQYFGPGTRLTVT.

This clonotype was seen a few times. This rearrangement joins TRBV6-5 to TRBJ2-5; a possible D gene is TRBD1 (5 bases). CDR3 length equals 14 residues. The V gene's germline CDR1 is MNHEY and CDR2 SVGAGI. Trimming stripped 0 bases from V and 5 bases from J, with 10 bases between. In nucleotides, the CDR3 is TGTGCCAGCAGTTACTCGCTCAGGGTCGAGACCCAGTACTTC. This sequence encodes CASSYSLRVETQYF.

This clonotype was seen only a few times. The chain has TRBV7-9 and TRBJ1-1; D not resolved. Germline V CDR1 and CDR2: SEHNR, FQNEAQ (reference sequence). Trimming left V 7 bases short and J 1 base short, with 10 bases between. There are 13 residues in the CDR3. The CDR3 here is CASNFGENTEAFF. The CDR3 bases are TGTGCCAGCAACTTTGGGGAGAACACTGAAGCTTTCTTT. Looking up the rest from reference TRBV7-9 and TRBJ1-1 gives the full variable domain: DTGVSQNPRHKITKRGQNVTFRCDPISEHNRLYWYRQTLGQGPEFLTYFQNEAQLEKSRLLSDRFSAERPKGSFSTLEIQRTEQGDSAMYLCASNFGENTEAFFGQGTRLTVV.

This clonotype was detected a few times. The V call is TRBV5-4, the J call TRBJ2-3; a weak D match, TRBD2 (5 bases). V lost 4 bases and J 5 bases, leaving 11 bases between the germline ends. This CDR3 is 13 amino acids long. Germline CDR1 and CDR2: SGHNT and YYREEE (reference sequence). This CDR3 is CASSRKAGDTQYF. CDR3 nucleotides: TGTGCCAGCAGCCGCAAGGCGGGAGATACGCAGTATTTT. The variable domain in full, with the rest retrieved from reference TRBV5-4 and TRBJ2-3, is ETGVTQSPTHLIKTRGQQVTLRCSSQSGHNTVSWYQQALGQGPQFIFQYYREEENGRGNFPPRFSGLQFPNYSSELNVNALELDDSALYLCASSRKAGDTQYFGPGTRLTVL.

This clonotype was seen only a few times. The CDR3 loop reads CASSHLELEGSYEQYF. The CDR3 coding sequence is TGTGCCAGCAGCCACCTCGAGCTAGAGGGCTCCTACGAGCAGTACTTC. The chain is built from TRBV4-2 and TRBJ2-7, with D maybe TRBD2 (5 bases). Germline values: CDR1 LGHNA, CDR2 YNFKEQ. V lost 3 bases to trimming and J lost 0 bases, with 15 bases between them. The CDR3 extends over 16 amino acids.

This clonotype occurred many times. The chain is built from TRBV20-1 and TRBJ2-7; 10 bases match TRBD2. The germline V gene encodes CDR1 DFQATT and CDR2 SNEGSKA (reference sequence). The ends lost 6 bases at V and 5 bases at J; junction bases unmatched: 7. This CDR3 region has 13 residues. The CDR3 protein is CSARLAGVDEQYF. DNA for the CDR3: TGCAGTGCCCGCCTAGCGGGAGTAGACGAGCAGTACTTC.

The genes are TRBV7-8 and TRBJ2-1; TRBD2 matches 11 bases. Germline CDR1 reads SGHVS; CDR2 reads FQNEAQ. V shed 1 base and J 7 bases; nucleotides not matched to a gene: 12. CDR3 length equals 18 residues. The CDR3 DNA reads TGTGCCAGCAGCTTAGACAATTTACTAGCGGGAGACGGGAATGAGCAGTTCTTC. It encodes CASSLDNLLAGDGNEQFF.

This clonotype was observed many times. The gene calls are TRBV2 and TRBJ1-2, with a weak D call TRBD1 (5 bases). This CDR3 has 14 residues. Trimming removed 2 bases at V and 4 bases at J, with 11 bases between. The germline V gene encodes CDR1 SNHLY and CDR2 FYNNEI. CDR3 coding DNA: TGTGCCAGCAGTGAATCCAGGGAACTCTATGGCTACACCTTC. Protein: CASSESRELYGYTF.

The chain combines TRBV9 with TRBJ2-2; the D is unclear. From germline, CDR1 is SGDLS and CDR2 YYNGEE. The CDR3 covers 12 residues. V dropped 3 bases and J dropped 5 bases, with 5 bases sitting between them. The CDR3 region has the DNA TGTGCCAGCAGCGCTGAGACCGGGGAGCTGTTTTTT. It yields the protein CASSAETGELFF.

The chain couples TRBV7-8 to TRBJ2-2, with 13 bases aligning to TRBD2. Germline V CDR1 and CDR2: SGHVS, FQNEAQ. This CDR3 is built from 24 residues. J gave up 4 bases and V 1 base, and 24 bases lay outside the gene matches. CDR3 coding DNA: TGTGCCAGCAGCTTAGTAATAGACGGGGGACTAGCGGGAAAGGTAGCGAGTGGCACCGGGGAGCTGTTTTTT. It is translated as CASSLVIDGGLAGKVASGTGELFF.

The table lists this clonotype with a few counts. The V and J genes are TRBV7-3 and TRBJ1-1; D unresolved. V shed 6 bases and J shed 1 base, with 15 bases lying between them. The CDR3 loop spans 15 amino acids. In germline, CDR1 is SGHTA, CDR2 FQGTGA. The CDR3 DNA sequence: TGTGCCAGCAGAAGAATCCGCGGCAAGAACACTGAAGCTTTCTTT. It is translated as CASRRIRGKNTEAFF.

The rearrangement links TRBV27 to TRBJ1-6; the match to TRBD1 covers 9 bases. The length of the CDR3 is 18 residues. The J segment lost 0 bases and the V segment lost 6 bases, leaving 9 bases of the junction unmatched. The germline V gene has CDR1 MNHEY and CDR2 SMNVEV (reference sequence). This CDR3 reads CASSRKGQGYSYNSPLHF. The CDR3 DNA reads TGTGCCAGCAGCCGGAAAGGACAGGGGTACTCCTATAATTCACCCCTCCACTTT.

The V and J genes are TRBV6-2 or TRBV6-3 and TRBJ1-6, with D unresolved. The V gene's germline CDR1 is MNHEY and CDR2 SVGEGT. The CDR3 loop spans 16 amino acids. The V gene lost 6 bases and the J gene lost 9 bases, with 21 bases spanning the gap. DNA of the CDR3: TGTGCCAGCAGCCTCGACGGACGTTCTGTTTTTTCACCCCTCCACTTT. Residues: CASSLDGRSVFSPLHF.

This clonotype was counted a few times. V is TRBV4-1 and J is TRBJ2-7, with 7 positions matching TRBD1. Trimming took 1 base from V and 6 from J; bases not matched to a gene: 3. This CDR3 comprises 13 residues. The germline V gene has CDR1 MGHRA and CDR2 YSYEKL. CDR3 sequence: CASSQGQGSEQYF. CDR3 sequence (DNA): TGCGCCAGCAGCCAAGGACAGGGATCCGAGCAGTACTTC.

The chain couples TRBV5-1 to TRBJ2-5; 7 bases are shared with TRBD1. The CDR3 covers 15 residues. Germline lookup yields CDR1 SGHRS and CDR2 YFSETQ. Germline trimming cut 0 bases from V and 4 bases from J; bases unmatched to any gene: 6. The CDR3 loop reads CASSLGDRVGETQYF. DNA of the CDR3: TGCGCCAGCAGCTTGGGAGACAGGGTGGGAGAGACCCAGTACTTC.

On this clonotype: A junction end diverges from the germline sequence, so it may reflect a read error. This sequence joins TRBV5-1 and TRBJ2-1, with 9 positions matching TRBD1. The CDR3 runs to 16 residues. CDR1 and CDR2 (germline): SGHRS, YFSETQ. The CDR3, as DNA: TGCGCCAGCAGCAAAACCGGGACAGGGAACTACAATGAGCAGCTCTTC. It codes for CASSKTGTGNYNEQLF.

This clonotype was counted a few times. The chain has TRBV27 and TRBJ2-5, with 9 bases that match TRBD2. The CDR3 has 16 residues. J lost 5 bases, V lost 5 bases, and 12 bases had no gene match. Germline V gene lookup returns CDR1 MNHEY and CDR2 SMNVEV (reference sequence). CDR3 in DNA: TGTGCCAGCAGTCAGGGGGGCGGGAGGGCCGGTGAGACCCAGTACTTC. It specifies CASSQGGGRAGETQYF.

This clonotype came up a few times. The V gene is TRBV7-2, the J gene TRBJ1-4; D is undetermined. The CDR3 is 13 amino acids. Trimming shortened V by 5 bases and J by 5 bases, and 9 bases separated the two germline ends. CDR1 SGHTA and CDR2 FQGNSA come from the germline V gene. CDR3 in DNA: TGTGCCAGCAGCCTTTCCCCGAATGAAAAACTGTTTTTT. It specifies CASSLSPNEKLFF.

Concerning this clonotype: A single base separates this from a much larger clone, so it may be a read error. V and J are TRBV12-3 or TRBV12-4 and TRBJ2-7; TRBD1 matches at 8 bases. This CDR3 spans 12 amino acids. J lost 7 bases, V lost 7 bases, and 6 bases had no gene match. The CDR3 spells CASTAGGYEQYF. CDR3 in DNA: TGTGCCAGCACTGCAGGGGGCTATGAGCAGTACTTC.

The chain is built from TRBV4-1 and TRBJ1-3, with D unresolved. V lost 6 bases and J 0 bases, leaving 15 bases between the germline ends. The CDR3 is made up of 16 amino acids. Germline-derived CDR1 and CDR2 are MGHRA and YSYEKL. CDR3 DNA: TGCGCCAGCAGTCACCCTACTTCCGACTCTGGAAACACCATATATTTT. Its translation: CASSHPTSDSGNTIYF.

This clonotype has ten or more counts. J is TRBJ2-2 and V is TRBV6-1; 13 bases fit TRBD2. The CDR3 loop spans 17 amino acids. CDR1 MNHNS and CDR2 SASEGT come from the germline V gene. V shed 4 bases, J shed 5 bases, and the junction held 7 bases outside the gene matches. The CDR3 spells CASSVLAGGPGTGELFF. The CDR3 bases are TGTGCCAGCAGTGTACTAGCGGGAGGGCCGGGAACCGGGGAGCTGTTTTTT.

This clonotype was recorded many times. The J gene is TRBJ2-1, the V gene TRBV9, with 7 nucleotides matching TRBD1. V lost 3 bases to trimming and J lost 2 bases; unmatched junction nucleotides: 5. Germline lookup yields CDR1 SGDLS and CDR2 YYNGEE. This CDR3 is built from 15 residues. The DNA for the CDR3 is TGTGCCAGCAGCGAAACCGGGACAGCCTACAATGAGCAGTTCTTC. Amino acid sequence: CASSETGTAYNEQFF.

The V call is TRBV20-1, the J call TRBJ2-3; unclear D gene. Germline assignment: CDR1 DFQATT and CDR2 SNEGSKA (reference sequence). Trimming left V 3 bases short and J 0 bases short, with 13 bases between. The CDR3 has 15 residues. The CDR3 is CSASPASPSTDTQYF. The CDR3 DNA reads TGCAGTGCTAGCCCCGCCTCACCTAGCACAGATACGCAGTATTTT.

This clonotype was recorded at least ten times. This chain uses TRBV28 with TRBJ2-7; 11 bases agree with TRBD1. This CDR3 spans 15 amino acids. Germline V gene sequence: CDR1 MDHEN, CDR2 SYDVKM. With 6 bases clipped from V and 1 base from J, the junction kept 5 bases outside the gene matches. The DNA of the CDR3 is TGTGCCAGCAGACTCGGGACAGGGGGATCCTACGAGCAGTACTTC. Translating it yields CASRLGTGGSYEQYF. Together with reference TRBV28 and TRBJ2-7, the CDR3 gives the full variable domain: DVKVTQSSRYLVKRTGEKVFLECVQDMDHENMFWYRQDPGLGLRLIYFSYDVKMKEKGDIPEGYSVSREKKERFSLILESASTNQTSMYLCASRLGTGGSYEQYFGPGTRLTVT.

V is TRBV28 and J is TRBJ2-3; no definite D call. Germline lookup yields CDR1 MDHEN and CDR2 SYDVKM. This CDR3 region has 15 residues. The germline V and J ends were trimmed by 5 bases and 2 bases, with 14 bases remaining between them. CDR3 loop: CASSGVSSFTDTQYF. The CDR3 DNA follows: TGTGCCAGCAGTGGAGTAAGCTCCTTCACAGATACGCAGTATTTT.

The rearrangement uses TRBV5-4 and TRBJ2-1, with 15 bases lining up with TRBD2. This CDR3 region has 15 residues. CDR1 is SGHNT, CDR2 YYREEE, per germline (reference sequence). The junction had 5 bases not matched to a gene; V was cut back by 4 bases and J by 9 bases. CDR3 sequence (DNA): TGTGCCAGCAGCCCCCGGACTAGCGGGAGGGGTGAGCAGTTCTTC. Protein: CASSPRTSGRGEQFF.

This clonotype has more than one count but fewer than ten. The chain recombines TRBV20-1 with TRBJ1-1, with D possibly TRBD1 on 6 matching bases. The germline gives CDR1 DFQATT, CDR2 SNEGSKA (reference sequence). The CDR3 spans 14 residues. Trimming shortened V by 3 bases and J by 1 base, and 12 bases separated the two germline ends. This CDR3 is CSASRGAGNTEAFF. As DNA, the CDR3 is TGCAGTGCTAGCAGGGGCGCAGGGAACACTGAAGCTTTCTTT.

This clonotype was counted between two and nine times. The V gene is TRBV6-2 or TRBV6-3, the J gene TRBJ2-7; weak D call: TRBD2 (5 bases). With 5 bases removed from V and 4 bases from J, the gap between germline ends came to 18 bases. There are 15 residues in the CDR3. The germline V gene encodes CDR1 MNHEY and CDR2 SVGEGT. The CDR3 sequence: CASSTLIREWYEQYF. DNA for the CDR3: TGTGCCAGCAGTACCCTAATTAGGGAGTGGTACGAGCAGTACTTC.